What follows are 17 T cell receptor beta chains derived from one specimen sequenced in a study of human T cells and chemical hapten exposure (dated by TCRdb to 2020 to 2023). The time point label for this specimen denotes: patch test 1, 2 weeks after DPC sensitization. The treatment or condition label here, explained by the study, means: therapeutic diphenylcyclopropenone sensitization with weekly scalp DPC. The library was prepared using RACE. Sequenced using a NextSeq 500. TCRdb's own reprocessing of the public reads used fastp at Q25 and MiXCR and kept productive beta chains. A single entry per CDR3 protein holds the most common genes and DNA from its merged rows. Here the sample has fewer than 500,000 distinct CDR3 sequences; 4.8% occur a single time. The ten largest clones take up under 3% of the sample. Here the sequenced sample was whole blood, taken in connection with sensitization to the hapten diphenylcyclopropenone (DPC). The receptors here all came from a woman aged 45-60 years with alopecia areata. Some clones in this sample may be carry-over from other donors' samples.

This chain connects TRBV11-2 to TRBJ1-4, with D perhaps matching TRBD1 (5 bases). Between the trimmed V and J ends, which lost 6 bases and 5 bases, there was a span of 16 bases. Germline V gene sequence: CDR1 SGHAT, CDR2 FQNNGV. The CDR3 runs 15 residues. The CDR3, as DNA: TGTGCCAGCAGGTGGGGAGGGGACCCCAATGAAAAACTGTTTTTT. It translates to CASRWGGDPNEKLFF.

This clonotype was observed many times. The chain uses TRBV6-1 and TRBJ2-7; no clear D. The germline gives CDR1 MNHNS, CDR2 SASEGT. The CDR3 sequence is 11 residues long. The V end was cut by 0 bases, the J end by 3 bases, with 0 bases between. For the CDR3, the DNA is TGTGCCAGCAGTGAAGCCTACGAGCAGTACTTC. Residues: CASSEAYEQYF.

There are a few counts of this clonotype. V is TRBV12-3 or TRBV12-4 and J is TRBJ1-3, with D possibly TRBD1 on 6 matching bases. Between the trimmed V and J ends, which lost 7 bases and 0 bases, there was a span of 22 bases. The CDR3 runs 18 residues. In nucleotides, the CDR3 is TGTGCCAGCATCATAATGCTAGGGGGGGCGAGCTCTGGAAACACCATATATTTT. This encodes CASIIMLGGASSGNTIYF.

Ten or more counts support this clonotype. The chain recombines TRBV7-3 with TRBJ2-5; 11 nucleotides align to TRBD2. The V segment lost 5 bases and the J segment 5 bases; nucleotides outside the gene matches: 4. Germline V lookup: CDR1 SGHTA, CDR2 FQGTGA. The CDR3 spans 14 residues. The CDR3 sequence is CASSGSGGAETQYF. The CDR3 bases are TGTGCCAGCAGCGGTAGCGGGGGGGCCGAGACCCAGTACTTC.

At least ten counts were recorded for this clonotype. The CDR3 reads CASSQDKSSWQYF. In nucleotides, the CDR3 is TGCGCCAGCAGCCAAGATAAGTCCAGTTGGCAGTACTTC. The chain recombines TRBV4-3 with TRBJ2-7; D gene unclear. The CDR3 covers 13 residues. Germline loops: CDR1 LGHNA, CDR2 YSLEER. With 0 bases removed from V and 9 bases from J, the gap between germline ends came to 12 bases.

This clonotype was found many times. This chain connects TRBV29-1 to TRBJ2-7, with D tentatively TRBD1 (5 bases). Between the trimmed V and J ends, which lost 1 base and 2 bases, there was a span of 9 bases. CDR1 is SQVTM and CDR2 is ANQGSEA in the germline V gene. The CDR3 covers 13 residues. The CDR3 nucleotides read TGCAGCGTTGAAGCAGACAGCCCCTACGAGCAGTACTTC. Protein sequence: CSVEADSPYEQYF.

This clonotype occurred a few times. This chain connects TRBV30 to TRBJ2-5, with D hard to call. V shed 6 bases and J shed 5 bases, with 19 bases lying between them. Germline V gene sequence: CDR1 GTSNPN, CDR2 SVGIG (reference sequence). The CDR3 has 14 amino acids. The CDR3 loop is CACKIGSAKETQYF. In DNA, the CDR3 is TGTGCCTGTAAGATTGGCAGCGCCAAGGAGACCCAGTACTTC.

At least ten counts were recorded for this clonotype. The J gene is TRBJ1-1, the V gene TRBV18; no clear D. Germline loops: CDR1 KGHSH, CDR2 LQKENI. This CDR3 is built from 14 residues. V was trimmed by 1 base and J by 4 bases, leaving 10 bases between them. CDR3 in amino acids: CASSPRRGGTEAFF. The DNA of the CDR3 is TGTGCCAGCTCACCACGGCGGGGTGGCACTGAAGCTTTCTTT.

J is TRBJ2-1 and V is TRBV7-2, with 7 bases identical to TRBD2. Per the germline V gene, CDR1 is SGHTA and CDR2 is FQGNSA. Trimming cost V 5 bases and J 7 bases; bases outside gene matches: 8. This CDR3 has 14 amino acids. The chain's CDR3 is CASSPRLALNEQFF. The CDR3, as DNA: TGTGCCAGCAGCCCGAGACTAGCATTGAATGAGCAGTTCTTC.

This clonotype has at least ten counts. CDR3 residues: CASSFGGTTYEQYF. In DNA form, the CDR3 reads TGTGCCAGCAGTTTCGGGGGGACAACCTACGAGCAGTACTTC. The V call is TRBV12-3 or TRBV12-4, the J call TRBJ2-7; a weak D match, TRBD2 (7 bases). CDR3 length: 14 amino acids. Trimming cost V 3 bases and J 2 bases, with 11 bases left between them.

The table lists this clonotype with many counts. The CDR3: CSASFAGGLHTQYF. CDR3 sequence (DNA): TGCAGTGCTAGTTTCGCGGGGGGGCTTCATACGCAGTATTTT. The J gene is TRBJ2-3, the V gene TRBV20-1; 9 nucleotides line up with TRBD2. This CDR3 comprises 14 residues. The junction had 8 bases not matched to a gene; V was cut back by 3 bases and J by 7 bases. The germline V gene encodes CDR1 DFQATT and CDR2 SNEGSKA (reference sequence).

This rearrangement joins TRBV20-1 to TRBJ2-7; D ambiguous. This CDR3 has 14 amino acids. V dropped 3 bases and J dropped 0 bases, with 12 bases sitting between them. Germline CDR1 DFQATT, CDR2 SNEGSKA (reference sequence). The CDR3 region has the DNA TGCAGTGCTAGTGACCTGGCAGGCTCCTACGAGCAGTACTTC. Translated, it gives CSASDLAGSYEQYF.

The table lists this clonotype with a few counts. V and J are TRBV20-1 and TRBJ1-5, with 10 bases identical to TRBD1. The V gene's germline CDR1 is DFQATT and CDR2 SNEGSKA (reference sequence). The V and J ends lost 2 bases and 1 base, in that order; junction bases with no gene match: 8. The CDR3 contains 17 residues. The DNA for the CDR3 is TGCAGTGCTAGATCCGACAGGGGGCAATGGAGCAATCAGCCCCAGCATTTT. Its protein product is CSARSDRGQWSNQPQHF.

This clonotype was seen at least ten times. The CDR3 nucleotides are TGTGCCAGCAGTTACGGCACAGCGAACACCGGGGAGCTGTTTTTT. This gives the protein CASSYGTANTGELFF. The rearrangement links TRBV6-5 to TRBJ2-2; D uncertain. The CDR3 contains 15 residues. The V gene's germline CDR1 is MNHEY and CDR2 SVGAGI. V was pared by 2 bases and J by 0 bases, with 7 bases between.

This chain's CDR3 is CASTPSSRTDTQYF. CDR3 DNA: TGTGCCAGCACCCCGTCCTCCCGCACAGATACGCAGTATTTT. The chain has TRBV6-5 and TRBJ2-3; D unresolved. Trimming shortened V by 7 bases and J by 1 base, and 12 bases separated the two germline ends. Germline V CDR1 and CDR2: MNHEY, SVGAGI. This CDR3 region has 14 residues.

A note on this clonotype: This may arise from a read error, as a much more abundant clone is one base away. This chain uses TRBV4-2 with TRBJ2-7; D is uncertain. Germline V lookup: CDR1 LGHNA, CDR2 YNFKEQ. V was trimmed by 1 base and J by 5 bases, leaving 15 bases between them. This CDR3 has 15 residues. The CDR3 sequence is CASSQADAPGDEQYF. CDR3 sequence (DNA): TGTGCCAGCAGCCAAGCGGATGCCCCCGGCGACGAGCAGTACTTC.

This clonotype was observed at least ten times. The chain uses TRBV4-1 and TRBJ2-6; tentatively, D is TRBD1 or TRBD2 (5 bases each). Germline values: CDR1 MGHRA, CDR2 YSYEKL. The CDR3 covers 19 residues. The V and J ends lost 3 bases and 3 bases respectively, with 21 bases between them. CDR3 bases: TGCGCCAGCAGCCAGGGAGAAGGCAGGGTCGAGGTTGGGGCCAACGTCCTGACTTTC. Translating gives CASSQGEGRVEVGANVLTF.